This paragraph covers one T cell receptor beta chain sequence. These data come from a study of blood T cell repertoires in COVID-19. Overall study: Sites in the United States, Italy and Spain provided acute and convalescent COVID-19 samples. Sample material is recorded as cDNA or gDNA derived from T cells, B-cell-depleted T cells, or PBMCs.

Original analysis: By means of reference gene primer amplification, nucleated cell counts were estimated. Some clones are missing from TCRdb's copy, which holds only in-frame ones; the method was immunoSEQ multiplex PCR. The D gene and trimming were derived from the DNA, and the V and J assignments and clone size from that table. The data show hundreds of thousands of clones, roughly 90% seen once. The sample taken for sequencing was peripheral blood. The receptor's source is a man between 18 and 35 years old with active or convalescent COVID-19.

The CDR3 bases are TGCGCCAGCAGCGCCACTGCCACCGGGGAGCTGTTTTTT. This sequence encodes CASSATATGELFF. The chain uses TRBV10-1 and TRBJ2-2; D remains unclear. Trimming cost V 6 bases and J 4 bases, with 9 bases left between them. Germline V gene data show CDR1 as WNHNN and CDR2 as SYGVQD (reference sequence). This CDR3 region has 13 residues.